This is a list of T cell receptor beta chains from one sample in a study of T cell repertoires in cytomegalovirus infection. What these receptors recognize is not known. A single record per CDR3 protein comes from TCRdb applying MiXCR to the reads. The sample holds about 570,000 distinct CDR3 sequences; about 40% are singletons and the top ten take about 46%. Specimen: cultured PBMCs, collected from culture after CMV antigen stimulation. Source of these receptors: a human donor in good health (CMV status not recorded). Some clones in this sample may be carry-over from other donors' samples. Each CDR3 is given with its conserved first and last residue. A clone size is listed for some rows: how often the clone was seen (once, few, many), or a class if it is expanded.

clone_size	v_call	j_call	cdr3_aa
-	TRBV4-1	TRBJ1-1	CASSQQDRVNTEAFF
-	TRBV6-2/TRBV6-3	TRBJ2-3	CASSFFPGTSGTNTQYF
-	TRBV6-8	TRBJ2-7	CASSRFPGGEEEQYF
-	TRBV7-2	TRBJ2-1	CASSNYGAGGDNEQFF
-	TRBV7-9	TRBJ2-3	CASNLLAGATDTQYF
-	TRBV4-3	TRBJ2-1	CASSHRTGGGNEQFF
-	TRBV9	TRBJ2-4	CASSPTDGGSNIQYF
-	TRBV4-2	TRBJ1-6	CASSQATYSPLHF
-	TRBV19	TRBJ1-4	CASSGQGAGEKLFF
few	TRBV4-3	TRBJ1-6	CASSQEGQGRSPLHF
-	TRBV7-8	TRBJ2-3	CASSLRGGTSTDTQYF
few	TRBV7-9	TRBJ2-1	CASSPVRGRYNEQFF
few	TRBV7-2	TRBJ2-2	CASSSPSGRAKTRSAGELFF
many	TRBV7-8	TRBJ2-1	CASSSETENEQFF
-	TRBV2	TRBJ2-7	CASSDGSTYEQYF
few	TRBV19	TRBJ2-3	CASSTEGQGTDTQYF
-	TRBV7-8	TRBJ2-1	CASSPLLGGRRNEQFF
-	TRBV4-1	TRBJ2-5	CASSQDTREGWETQYF
few	TRBV12-3/TRBV12-4	TRBJ2-5	CAVSSAYESETQYF
few	TRBV6-1	TRBJ2-7	CASSEVALGGGSYEQYF
few	TRBV7-2	TRBJ1-1	CASSQGVSEAFF
-	TRBV4-1	TRBJ2-5	CASSKLAGGGETQYF
-	TRBV20-1	TRBJ1-2	CSASGLGDGYTF
-	TRBV20-1	TRBJ2-5	CSARGGGGALLVPQYF
once	TRBV12-3/TRBV12-4	TRBJ2-7	CASSLAVSEQYF
-	TRBV20-1	TRBJ2-3	CSAGLAGGYTDTQYF
-	TRBV7-9	TRBJ1-4	CASSGQASEKLFF
-	TRBV7-2	TRBJ2-1	CASSIRSSGRRTPVNEQFF
few	TRBV12-5	TRBJ1-3	CASAQIPLRSGNTIYF
few	TRBV7-9	TRBJ2-4	CASSLGSIQYF
-	TRBV6-2/TRBV6-3	TRBJ1-1	CASSYHRTEAFF
once	TRBV7-3	TRBJ1-2	CASSLRSGPLSYGYTF
-	TRBV7-2	TRBJ2-5	CASSLVDLEEEYF
-	TRBV20-1	TRBJ2-3	CSARGLGKGSTDTQYF
few	TRBV7-2	TRBJ2-6	CASRASSGANVLTF
-	TRBV25-1	TRBJ1-1	CASSVAGSAEAFF
few	TRBV11-2	TRBJ1-1	CASSFAGFGEAFF
-	TRBV6-8	TRBJ2-1	CASRELAGGLNEQFF
few	TRBV12-5	TRBJ1-4	CASGLGFEKLFF
few	TRBV11-2	TRBJ2-7	CASSLTSGLSSYEQYF
once	TRBV20-1	TRBJ2-7	CSVSGGGYEQYF
few	TRBV4-3	TRBJ1-1	CASSQDLGRVTEAFF
-	TRBV4-1	TRBJ1-5	CASSLTDRDNQPQHF
-	TRBV19	TRBJ2-1	CASSSGQNSNEQFF
few	TRBV11-2	TRBJ1-2	CASSNRQGVDDYGYTF
-	TRBV18	TRBJ2-1	CASSPRYNELFF
-	TRBV12-3/TRBV12-4	TRBJ2-3	CASSLVAYTTDTQYF
-	TRBV18	TRBJ2-7	CASSQGGPAEQYF
-	TRBV7-2	TRBJ1-2	CASSSGVFGYTF
-	TRBV18	TRBJ2-3	CASSLPGGASDTQYF
-	TRBV11-2	TRBJ2-5	CASSLGVSETQYF
few	TRBV6-1	TRBJ2-7	CASKNRAANYEQYF
-	TRBV7-2	TRBJ2-5	CASSLQTGHETQYF
many	TRBV7-2	TRBJ1-1	CASSLARSSTEAFF